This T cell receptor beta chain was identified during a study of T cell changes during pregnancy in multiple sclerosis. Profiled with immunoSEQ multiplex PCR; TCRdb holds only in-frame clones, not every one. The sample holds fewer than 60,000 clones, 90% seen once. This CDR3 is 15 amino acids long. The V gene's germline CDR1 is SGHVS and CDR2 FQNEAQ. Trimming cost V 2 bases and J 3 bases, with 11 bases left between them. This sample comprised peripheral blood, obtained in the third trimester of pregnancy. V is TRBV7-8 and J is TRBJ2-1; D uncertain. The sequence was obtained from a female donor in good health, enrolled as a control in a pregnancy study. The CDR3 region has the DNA TGTGCCAGCAGCTTACCCCTGACTGGCTACAATGAGCAGTTCTTC. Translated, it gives CASSLPLTGYNEQFF.